This T cell receptor (beta chain) derives from a study of CD8 T cells in ankylosing spondylitis. Only a few counts were recorded for this clonotype. The antigen is not known. Overall study findings and caveats: What appeared characteristic of ankylosing spondylitis blood was a TCR beta motif of eight highly homologous variants. Disease-linked clones proved CD8+ and comparatively uncommon in peripheral blood.

The CDR3 is 16 amino acids. Germline assignment: CDR1 SGHRS and CDR2 YFSETQ. V shed 2 bases and J 0 bases; nucleotides not matched to a gene: 5. Each CDR3 protein gets one entry after TCRdb re-called the 5' RACE reads with MiXCR. The sample has fewer than 650,000 distinct CDR3 sequences; about 12% are singletons. The receptor's source is a male donor with ankylosing spondylitis. The specimen sequenced was blood, either unsorted or a sorted T cell fraction (not recorded which). The chain couples TRBV5-1 to TRBJ1-1; 9 positions match TRBD1. The CDR3 DNA reads as TGCGCCAGCAGCTTATACAGGGGGCACTTGAACACTGAAGCTTTCTTT. Protein product: CASSLYRGHLNTEAFF. The variable domain in full, completed from reference TRBV5-1 and TRBJ1-1, reads KAGVTQTPRYLIKTRGQQVTLSCSPISGHRSVSWYQQTPGQGLQFLFEYFSETQRNKGNFPGRFSGRQFSNSRSEMNVSTLELGDSALYLCASSLYRGHLNTEAFFGQGTRLTVV.